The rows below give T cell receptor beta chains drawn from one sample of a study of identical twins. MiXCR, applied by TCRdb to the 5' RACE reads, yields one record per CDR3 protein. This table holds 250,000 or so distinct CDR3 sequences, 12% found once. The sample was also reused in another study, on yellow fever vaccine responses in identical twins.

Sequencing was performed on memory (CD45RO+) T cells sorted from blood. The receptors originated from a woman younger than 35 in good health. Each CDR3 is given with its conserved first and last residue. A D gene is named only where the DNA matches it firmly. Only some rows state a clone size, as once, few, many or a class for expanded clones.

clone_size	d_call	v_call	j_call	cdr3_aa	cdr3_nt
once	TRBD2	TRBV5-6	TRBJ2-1	CASSADSGRASGEQFF	TGTGCCAGCAGCGCCGATAGCGGGAGGGCCAGCGGTGAGCAGTTCTTC
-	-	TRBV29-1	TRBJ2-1	CSVGREQFF	TGCAGCGTTGGCCGTGAGCAGTTCTTC
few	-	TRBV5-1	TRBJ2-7	CASSLDRPTIYEQYF	TGCGCCAGCAGCTTGGACAGGCCTACGATTTACGAGCAGTACTTC
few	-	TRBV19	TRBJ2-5	CASRSGGRYQETQYF	TGTGCCAGTCGAAGCGGAGGGAGGTACCAAGAGACCCAGTACTTC
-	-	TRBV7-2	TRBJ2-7	CASSFGPTYEQYF	TGTGCCAGCAGCTTCGGACCGACCTACGAGCAGTACTTC
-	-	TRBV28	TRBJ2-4	CASSSPGSGKNIQYF	TGTGCCAGCAGTTCCCCGGGATCGGGCAAAAACATTCAGTACTTC
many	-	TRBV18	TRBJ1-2	CASSPEQGYYGYTF	TGTGCCAGCTCACCTGAACAGGGCTACTATGGCTACACCTTC
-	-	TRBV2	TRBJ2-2	CASRREAQERLFF	TGTGCCTCCCGCAGGGAGGCACAGGAGAGGTTGTTTTTT
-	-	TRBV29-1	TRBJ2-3	CSVARGRGPDTQYF	TGCAGCGTGGCGAGGGGGAGAGGGCCAGATACGCAGTATTTT
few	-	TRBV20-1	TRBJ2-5	CSASYELSPSGETQYF	TGCAGTGCTAGTTATGAGCTAAGTCCAAGTGGGGAGACCCAGTACTTC
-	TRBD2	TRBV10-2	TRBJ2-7	CASLFAGSPGGYEQYF	TGCGCCAGCCTTTTTGCGGGGTCCCCGGGAGGCTACGAGCAGTACTTC
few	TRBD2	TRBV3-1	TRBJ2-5	CASSPLSGGSGVETQYF	TGTGCCAGCAGCCCCCTGAGCGGGGGATCGGGCGTGGAGACCCAGTACTTC
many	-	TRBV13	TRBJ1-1	CASSLFPPMNTEAFF	TGTGCCAGCAGCTTATTTCCACCCATGAACACTGAAGCTTTCTTT
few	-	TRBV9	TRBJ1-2	CASSAHSTAPIAPEGYTF	TGTGCCAGCAGCGCTCATTCGACAGCTCCTATAGCGCCTGAGGGCTACACCTTC
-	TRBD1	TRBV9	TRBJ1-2	CASSVDGTGLDYGYTF	TGTGCCAGCAGCGTAGATGGGACAGGGCTGGACTATGGCTACACCTTC
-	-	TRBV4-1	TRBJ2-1	CASSPNEGLEYEQFF	TGCGCCAGCAGCCCTAACGAGGGGTTGGAATATGAGCAGTTCTTC
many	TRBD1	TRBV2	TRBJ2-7	CASILLTGGYEQYF	TGTGCCAGCATACTATTAACAGGGGGGTACGAGCAGTACTTC
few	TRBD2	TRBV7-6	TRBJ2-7	CASSFGAFSGSYEQYF	TGTGCCAGCAGCTTTGGGGCATTTAGCGGGAGCTACGAGCAGTACTTC
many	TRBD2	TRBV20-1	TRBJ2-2	CSARDLREGNTGELFF	TGCAGTGCTAGAGATTTGAGGGAGGGCAACACCGGGGAGCTGTTTTTT
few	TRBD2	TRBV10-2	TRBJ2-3	CASSELAGADTQYF	TGCGCCAGCAGTGAGCTAGCGGGGGCTGATACGCAGTATTTT
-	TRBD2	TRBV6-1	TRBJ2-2	CASSRGGVDTGELFF	TGTGCCAGCTCCCGCGGGGGGGTAGACACCGGGGAGCTGTTTTTT
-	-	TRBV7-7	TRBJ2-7	CASSPGTHYEQYF	TGTGCTAGCAGCCCCGGGACACACTACGAGCAGTACTTC
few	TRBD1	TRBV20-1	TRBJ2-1	CSALGQGARNEQFF	TGCAGTGCCCTCGGGCAGGGGGCGCGCAATGAGCAGTTCTTC
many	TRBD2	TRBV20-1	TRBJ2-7	CSLLGGGERNEQYF	TGCAGTCTCCTTGGCGGGGGGGAAAGGAACGAGCAGTACTTC
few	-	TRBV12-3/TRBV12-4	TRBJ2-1	CASSSSQHNEQFF	TGTGCCAGCAGCTCCTCCCAGCATAATGAGCAGTTCTTC
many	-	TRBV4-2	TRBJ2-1	CASSQEGRGGYNEQFF	TGTGCCAGCAGCCAAGAGGGGAGAGGCGGGTACAATGAGCAGTTCTTC
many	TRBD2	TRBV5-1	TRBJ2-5	CASSNLGTRGETQYF	TGCGCCAGCAGCAATTTAGGGACTAGAGGGGAGACCCAGTACTTC
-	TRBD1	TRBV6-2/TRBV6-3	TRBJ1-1	CASRYIPGQGEAFF	TGTGCCAGCAGATACATTCCGGGACAGGGGGAAGCTTTCTTT
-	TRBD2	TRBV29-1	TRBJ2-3	CSVVLTSGRTDTQYF	TGCAGCGTTGTCCTAACTAGCGGTAGAACAGATACGCAGTATTTT
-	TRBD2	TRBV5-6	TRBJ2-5	CASSLRLARETQYF	TGTGCCAGCAGCTTACGACTAGCGAGGGAGACCCAGTACTTC
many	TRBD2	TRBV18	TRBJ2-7	CASSQGLLNRGEQYF	TGTGCCAGCTCACAGGGACTACTGAATCGGGGCGAGCAGTACTTC
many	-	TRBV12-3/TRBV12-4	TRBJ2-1	CASSLAYNEQFF	TGTGCCAGCAGTTTAGCCTACAATGAGCAGTTCTTC
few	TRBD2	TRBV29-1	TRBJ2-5	CSVAGLAGGRGQETQYF	TGCAGCGTTGCCGGGCTAGCGGGAGGTCGGGGACAAGAGACCCAGTACTTC
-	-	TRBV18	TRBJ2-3	CASSPAPRLNTDTQYF	TGTGCCAGCTCACCGGCCCCCCGTTTGAACACAGATACGCAGTATTTT
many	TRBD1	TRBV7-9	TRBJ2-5	CASSLRQGETQYF	TGTGCCAGCAGCCTACGACAGGGGGAGACCCAGTACTTC
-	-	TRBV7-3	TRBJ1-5	CASSLNRTGNQPQHF	TGTGCCAGCAGCTTAAACAGGACCGGCAATCAGCCCCAGCATTTT
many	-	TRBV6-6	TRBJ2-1	CASEGRRNEQFF	TGTGCCAGCGAAGGTAGGCGGAATGAGCAGTTCTTC
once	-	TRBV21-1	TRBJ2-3	CASSTSGKPSMSTDTQYF	TGTGCCAGCAGCACAAGCGGGAAGCCCTCAATGAGCACAGATACGCAGTATTTT
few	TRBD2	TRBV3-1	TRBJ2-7	CASSQVTAGEKYF	TGTGCCAGCAGCCAAGTGACAGCGGGGGAGAAGTACTTC
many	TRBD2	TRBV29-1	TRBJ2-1	CSVATSGGDYNEQFF	TGCAGCGTTGCAACTAGCGGCGGCGACTACAATGAGCAGTTCTTC
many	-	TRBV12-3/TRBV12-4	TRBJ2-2	CASSFSGHTIGELFF	TGTGCCAGCAGTTTCTCGGGACATACGATCGGGGAGCTGTTTTTT
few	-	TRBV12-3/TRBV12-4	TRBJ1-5	CASSPTGLNQPQHF	TGTGCCAGCAGTCCTACAGGGTTAAATCAGCCCCAGCATTTT
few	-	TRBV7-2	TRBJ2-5	CASSSGYKETQYF	TGTGCCAGCAGCTCCGGATACAAAGAGACCCAGTACTTC
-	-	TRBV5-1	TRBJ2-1	CASSSQRSNEQFF	TGCGCCAGCAGCTCGCAGCGGTCCAATGAGCAGTTTTTC
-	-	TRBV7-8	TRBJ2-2	CASSLYGGSTGELFF	TGTGCCAGCAGCTTATATGGGGGGTCCACCGGGGAGCTGTTTTTT
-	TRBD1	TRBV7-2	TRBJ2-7	CASSPQGQGSYEQYF	TGTGCCAGCAGCCCTCAGGGACAGGGCTCCTACGAGCAGTACTTC
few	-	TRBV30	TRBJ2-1	CAWRGAGAEQFF	TGTGCCTGGAGGGGGGCAGGGGCTGAGCAGTTCTTC